This entry lists 11 T cell receptor beta chains sequenced from one sample in a study of CD8 T cells in Susac syndrome. It was with random hexamers that 0.5 to 1 ug RNA was reverse transcribed. MiXCR, run by TCRdb on the immunoSEQ multiplex PCR reads, gives a single entry per CDR3 protein. The table shows about 240,000 distinct CDR3 sequences, with 96% occurring only once. Sample: CD4+ T cells from PBMCs. These receptors were obtained from a human donor with Susac syndrome.

The chain couples TRBV29-1 to TRBJ2-7; 10 bases fit TRBD2. CDR1 and CDR2 from the germline V gene are SQVTM and ANQGSEA. This CDR3 is built from 11 residues. The CDR3 nucleotides are TGCGGTGGACTAGCGGTAGACGAGCAGTACTTC. Its translation: CGGLAVDEQYF.

The chain joins TRBV30 to TRBJ2-1; 8 nucleotides line up with TRBD2. This CDR3 has 17 amino acids. CDR1 and CDR2 (germline): GTSNPN, SVGIG (reference sequence). The V gene end was trimmed by 6 bases and the J gene end by 9 bases; junction bases not matched to a gene: 22. The CDR3 sequence is CACSYSGTNRGFGEQFF. The CDR3 region has the DNA TGTGCCTGTAGCTATAGCGGGACCAACCGAGGGTTTGGTGAGCAGTTCTTC.

The chain recombines TRBV2 with TRBJ1-1; no reliable D call. Germline V lookup: CDR1 SNHLY, CDR2 FYNNEI. Trimming left V 7 bases short and J 3 bases short, with 12 bases between. The CDR3 runs 13 residues. CDR3 region: CASIRMGDTEAFF. CDR3 DNA sequence: TGTGCCAGCATCAGAATGGGAGACACTGAAGCTTTCTTT.

This clonotype was observed once. V and J are TRBV28 and TRBJ2-3; 10 positions agree with TRBD2. This CDR3 comprises 17 residues. J was trimmed by 5 bases and V by 6 bases; bases with no gene match: 14. CDR1 and CDR2 from the germline V gene are MDHEN and SYDVKM. Here the CDR3 DNA reads TGTGCCAGCAGCCCCCCCGGACTAGCGGCCCTGGGAGATACGCAGTATTTT. Encoded protein: CASSPPGLAALGDTQYF.

This clonotype was counted between two and nine times. The chain couples TRBV20-1 to TRBJ1-4; 8 positions match TRBD1. With 6 bases clipped from V and 6 bases from J, the junction kept 9 bases outside the gene matches. Germline-derived CDR1 and CDR2 are DFQATT and SNEGSKA (reference sequence). This CDR3 has 14 residues. CDR3 sequence: CSARPPTGDEKLFF. For the CDR3, the DNA is TGCAGTGCCCGACCACCGACAGGGGATGAAAAACTGTTTTTT.

V and J are TRBV6-5 and TRBJ2-7, with 10 bases fitting TRBD1. Trimming took 5 bases from V and 3 from J; bases not matched to a gene: 4. This CDR3 spans 14 amino acids. Germline lookup yields CDR1 MNHEY and CDR2 SVGAGI. For the CDR3, the DNA is TGTGCCAGCAGTCAAGGACAGGGGGACTACGAGCAGTACTTC. Protein: CASSQGQGDYEQYF.

The gene calls are TRBV20-1 and TRBJ1-4; a weak D match, TRBD1 (6 bases). Trimming stripped 4 bases from V and 5 bases from J, with 14 bases between. Germline V CDR1 and CDR2: DFQATT, SNEGSKA (reference sequence). This CDR3 is 14 amino acids long. CDR3 nucleotide sequence: TGCAGTGCTATTTTCCCGGGACAAAATGAAAAACTGTTTTTT. As protein: CSAIFPGQNEKLFF.

The table lists this clonotype with a count of one. The genes are TRBV4-1 and TRBJ2-7; 14 nucleotides match TRBD2. The germline V gene has CDR1 MGHRA and CDR2 YSYEKL. CDR3 length: 17 amino acids. Trimming took 4 bases from V and 3 from J; bases not matched to a gene: 8. CDR3 loop: CASSPIGTSGGDYEQYF. DNA of the CDR3: TGCGCCAGCAGCCCCATCGGGACTAGCGGGGGAGACTACGAGCAGTACTTC.

The chain recombines TRBV18 with TRBJ2-7; D is ambiguous. Germline V gives CDR1 KGHSH, CDR2 LQKENI. The length of the CDR3 is 14 residues. Trimming pared 6 bases from V and 2 bases from J, leaving 14 bases between. CDR3 sequence reads: CASSTRTETYEQYF. DNA for the CDR3: TGTGCCAGCTCGACCAGAACAGAGACCTACGAGCAGTACTTC.

This chain joins TRBV29-1 and TRBJ2-2; D tentatively reads TRBD1 or TRBD2 (5 bases each). Trimming left V 7 bases short and J 1 base short, with 13 bases between. In germline, CDR1 is SQVTM, CDR2 ANQGSEA. The CDR3 has 14 residues. The CDR3 region is CSASRGQNTGELFF. Written as DNA, the CDR3 is TGCAGCGCCTCGAGGGGCCAGAACACCGGGGAGCTGTTTTTT.

The chain carries TRBV20-1 and TRBJ2-7; the D gene could be TRBD1 or TRBD2 (5 bases each). This CDR3 has 15 residues. Looked up from germline, CDR1 is DFQATT and CDR2 is SNEGSKA (reference sequence). V gave up 3 bases and J gave up 3 bases, with 18 bases separating them. The CDR3 is CSARIWGNTYYEQYF. The CDR3 DNA follows: TGCAGTGCTAGGATTTGGGGGAACACTTACTACGAGCAGTACTTC.